Below are 32 T cell receptor beta chains sequenced from a single sample in a study of regulatory T cells in long-lasting Graves disease. CDR3 regions were amplified by Arm-PCR using iRepertoire HTBI primers to build TCR beta libraries. TCRdb recomputed calls from the multiplex PCR reads with MiXCR, one row per CDR3 protein. The data hold about 470,000 distinct CDR3 sequences, with around 21% observed a single time. Time point here: persistent/refractory GD, antithyroid drugs over 5 years with positive TRAb. Preparation of the TCR library used RNA extracted from PBMCs. The sample consisted of peripheral blood mononuclear cells (PBMCs), taken when the disease was refractory, from a patient treated with antithyroid drugs. The receptors originated from a female donor with Graves disease.

This clonotype was picked up many times. The J gene is TRBJ2-5, the V gene TRBV12-3 or TRBV12-4; D gene unclear. Between the trimmed V and J ends, which lost 0 bases and 1 base, there was a span of 9 bases. This CDR3 spans 15 amino acids. Here the CDR3 reads CASSLAPSTQETQYF. DNA for the CDR3: TGTGCCAGCAGTTTAGCGCCAAGCACCCAAGAGACCCAGTACTTC.

This clonotype was seen at least ten times. The CDR3, as DNA: TGTGCCAGCAGTAGACCGGGACTAGCGGGAGTCCCCTACGAGCAGTACTTC. Translated: CASSRPGLAGVPYEQYF. This chain uses TRBV6-2 or TRBV6-3 with TRBJ2-7; 14 bases line up with TRBD2. J gave up 2 bases and V 5 bases, and 8 bases lay outside the gene matches. CDR1 is MNHEY and CDR2 is SVGEGT in the germline V gene. The length of the CDR3 is 17 residues.

This clonotype turned up a few times. The chain recombines TRBV11-2 with TRBJ2-1; D is unclear. V lost 2 bases and J lost 1, with 9 bases in between. The CDR3 covers 15 residues. In germline, CDR1 is SGHAT, CDR2 FQNNGV. CDR3 loop: CASSLTRISYNEQFF. The CDR3 bases are TGTGCCAGCAGCTTAACTCGGATATCCTACAATGAGCAGTTCTTC.

This clonotype was recorded many times. The CDR3 coding sequence is TGCAGTGCTAGTTCTAGTGGCCACGAGCAGTACTTC. This sequence encodes CSASSSGHEQYF. The V call is TRBV20-1, the J call TRBJ2-7; no clear D gene. The CDR3 sequence is 12 residues long. V shed 3 bases and J shed 5 bases, with 11 bases lying between them. The germline gives CDR1 DFQATT, CDR2 SNEGSKA (reference sequence).

This clonotype came up many times. The rearrangement joins TRBV7-8 to TRBJ2-5; D unresolved. V was shortened by 5 bases and J by 2 bases, with 18 bases between the two germline ends. From germline, CDR1 is SGHVS and CDR2 FQNEAQ. The CDR3 length is 16 residues. The CDR3 here is CASSLGESYGQETQYF. Written as DNA, the CDR3 is TGTGCCAGCAGCCTAGGAGAAAGCTATGGTCAAGAGACCCAGTACTTC.

This clonotype occurred many times. The V gene is TRBV2, the J gene TRBJ2-7, with no clear D. V was shortened by 3 bases and J by 5 bases, with 11 bases between the two germline ends. Germline CDR1 is SNHLY and CDR2 is FYNNEI. This CDR3 spans 13 amino acids. CDR3 residues: CASSELGRDEQYF. The DNA for the CDR3 is TGTGCCAGCAGTGAGCTGGGTCGCGACGAGCAGTACTTC.

CDR3 protein: CASSLSGSPDTQYF. CDR3 DNA sequence: TGTGCCAGCAGCCTAAGCGGGAGTCCTGATACGCAGTATTTT. This rearrangement joins TRBV7-3 to TRBJ2-3; 8 bases line up with TRBD2. Germline CDR1 is SGHTA and CDR2 is FQGTGA. The CDR3 is 14 amino acids. V gave up 5 bases and J gave up 6 bases; unmatched junction bases: 7.

This clonotype was detected many times. The rearrangement joins TRBV2 to TRBJ1-1, with a tentative D call TRBD1 (5 bases). Germline CDR1 SNHLY, CDR2 FYNNEI. The CDR3 spans 12 residues. V was cut by 7 bases and J by 6 bases, with 12 bases left in between. The CDR3 is CASIRATAEAFF. The CDR3 DNA reads TGTGCCAGCATCAGGGCAACGGCTGAAGCTTTCTTT.

The CDR3 loop is CASSERFNQPQHF. CDR3 sequence (DNA): TGTGCCAGCAGCGAGCGATTTAATCAGCCCCAGCATTTT. The chain combines TRBV7-2 with TRBJ1-5; D gene ambiguous. The germline V and J ends were trimmed by 5 bases and 4 bases, with 9 bases remaining between them. CDR1 and CDR2 from the germline V gene are SGHTA and FQGNSA. The CDR3 consists of 13 residues.

This clonotype was seen more than once but under ten times. A much larger clone lies a single base off, so this may be a read error. V usage is TRBV24-1 and J usage is TRBJ2-7, with TRBD2 matching over 13 bases. This CDR3 contains 18 residues. Per the germline V gene, CDR1 is KGHDR and CDR2 is SFDVKD. CDR3 bases: TGTGCCACCAGTGATCGGGGGACAGGACTAGCGGGAGCCTACGAGCAGTGCTTC. Residues: CATSDRGTGLAGAYEQCF.

There are a few counts of this clonotype. The V and J genes are TRBV9 and TRBJ1-1; a weak D match, TRBD1 (6 bases). CDR1 and CDR2 from the germline V gene are SGDLS and YYNGEE. V lost 2 bases, J lost 3 bases, and 23 bases lay in between. The CDR3 has 18 amino acids. CDR3 sequence (DNA): TGTGCCAGCAGCGTCGGGGGCGGGAGTTCTTCATGGGACACTGAAGCTTTCTTT. Encoded protein: CASSVGGGSSSWDTEAFF.

The table lists this clonotype with many counts. The J gene is TRBJ2-2, the V gene TRBV6-1; no clear D gene. Germline CDR1 reads MNHNS; CDR2 reads SASEGT. Trimming shortened V by 4 bases and J by 4 bases, and 16 bases separated the two germline ends. The CDR3 spans 16 residues. This CDR3 reads CASSGIVSASTGELFF. The DNA of the CDR3 is TGTGCCAGCAGTGGAATAGTATCGGCATCCACCGGGGAGCTGTTTTTT.

The V gene is TRBV5-1, the J gene TRBJ1-1; D unresolved. Germline loops: CDR1 SGHRS, CDR2 YFSETQ. Trimming stripped 2 bases from V and 1 base from J, with 12 bases between. This CDR3 region has 15 residues. CDR3 DNA: TGCGCCAGCAGCTTATCTGGGGTGAGGAACACTGAAGCTTTCTTT. Amino acid sequence: CASSLSGVRNTEAFF.

This clonotype was observed a few times. J is TRBJ2-7 and V is TRBV6-1; D not certain. Trimming removed 8 bases from V and 7 bases from J, with 18 bases in between. The CDR3 covers 13 residues. Germline assignment: CDR1 MNHNS and CDR2 SASEGT. In DNA, the CDR3 is TGTGCCAGCTCCTCCCAAGACATGGGGGAGCAGTACTTC. Translated: CASSSQDMGEQYF.

Many counts were recorded for this clonotype. The chain couples TRBV7-9 to TRBJ1-2; D gene uncertain. The germline gives CDR1 SEHNR, CDR2 FQNEAQ (reference sequence). This CDR3 has 11 residues. The V and J ends lost 9 bases and 1 base respectively, with 6 bases between them. CDR3 DNA sequence: TGTGCCAGTACGGATAACTATGGCTACACCTTC. Amino acids: CASTDNYGYTF.

This clonotype was seen repeatedly, ten times or more. The chain recombines TRBV27 with TRBJ1-5; D possibly corresponds to TRBD1 (6 bases). CDR1 is MNHEY and CDR2 is SMNVEV in the germline V gene (reference sequence). The CDR3 sequence is 15 residues long. Trimming pared 6 bases from V and 1 base from J, leaving 13 bases between. Here the CDR3 DNA reads TGTGCCAGCAGCGCCACAGGGAGGAGCAATCAGCCCCAGCATTTT. Translating it yields CASSATGRSNQPQHF.

The chain combines TRBV5-1 with TRBJ2-7, with unresolved D. Germline V lookup: CDR1 SGHRS, CDR2 YFSETQ. CDR3 size: 14 residues. V lost 1 base to trimming and J lost 2 bases, with 10 bases between them. This CDR3 is CASSLNLQAYEQYF. The CDR3 DNA follows: TGCGCCAGCAGCTTGAACCTCCAAGCCTACGAGCAGTACTTC. Using reference TRBV5-1 and TRBJ2-7 for the parts outside the CDR3, the full variable domain is KAGVTQTPRYLIKTRGQQVTLSCSPISGHRSVSWYQQTPGQGLQFLFEYFSETQRNKGNFPGRFSGRQFSNSRSEMNVSTLELGDSALYLCASSLNLQAYEQYFGPGTRLTVT.

At least ten counts were recorded for this clonotype. The chain links TRBV12-3 or TRBV12-4 to TRBJ2-7, with 7 bases identical to TRBD1. V trimming: 7 bases; J trimming: 5 bases; junction bases outside the gene matches: 8. The CDR3 consists of 13 residues. In DNA, the CDR3 is TGTGCCAGCAAACCGACAGGGCGCCACGAGCAGTACTTC. Encoded protein: CASKPTGRHEQYF.

The chain carries TRBV5-4 and TRBJ1-6, with D perhaps TRBD1 (5 bases). Germline CDR1 and CDR2: SGHNT and YYREEE (reference sequence). The CDR3 is made up of 12 amino acids. V was cut by 1 base and J by 14 bases, with 10 bases left in between. CDR3 residues: CASSLFGTTLHF. In DNA, the CDR3 is TGTGCCAGCAGCTTGTTCGGGACTACCCTCCACTTT.

This clonotype was counted ten times or more. This sequence joins TRBV20-1 and TRBJ1-4, with TRBD1 matching over 11 bases. There are 14 residues in the CDR3. Germline V lookup: CDR1 DFQATT, CDR2 SNEGSKA (reference sequence). Losses at the gene ends were 6 bases for V and 4 bases for J; bases not matched to a gene: 4. CDR3 DNA: TGCAGTGCAGGACAGGGGGCCGGTAATGAAAAACTGTTTTTT. Translating it yields CSAGQGAGNEKLFF.

Many counts were recorded for this clonotype. The chain is built from TRBV2 and TRBJ1-5, with 10 bases fitting TRBD1. Germline assignment: CDR1 SNHLY and CDR2 FYNNEI. J gave up 5 bases and V 5 bases, and 3 bases lay outside the gene matches. CDR3 length: 14 amino acids. Here the CDR3 reads CASSLTGGDQPQHF. CDR3 sequence (DNA): TGTGCCAGCAGTTTGACAGGGGGCGATCAGCCCCAGCATTTT.

This chain uses TRBV10-3 with TRBJ2-7; 11 positions agree with TRBD2. CDR1 ENHRY and CDR2 SYGVKD come from the germline V gene. This CDR3 has 14 amino acids. V was pared by 5 bases and J by 4 bases, with 4 bases of the junction left unmatched. The chain's CDR3 is CAISPRLAGYEQYF. CDR3 DNA: TGTGCCATCAGTCCTAGACTAGCGGGGTACGAGCAGTACTTC.

V and J are TRBV9 and TRBJ2-5; D possibly corresponds to TRBD2 (6 bases). Germline V gene data show CDR1 as SGDLS and CDR2 as YYNGEE. CDR3 length equals 15 residues. Trimming pared 0 bases from V and 2 bases from J, leaving 11 bases between. The chain's CDR3 is CASSVGGVNQETQYF. The CDR3 DNA follows: TGTGCCAGCAGCGTAGGCGGGGTGAATCAAGAGACCCAGTACTTC.

This clonotype was found many times. Its ends do not fully match the called genes, so a read error is possible. The V and J genes are TRBV28 and TRBJ2-7; TRBD1 might be the D (5 bases). The CDR3 runs 11 residues. The germline CDR1 and CDR2 sequences are MDHEN and SYDVKM. This CDR3 reads CASKELGAWSF. The CDR3 nucleotides read TGTGCCAGCAAGGAGTTAGGGGCTTGGAGCTTC.

This clonotype was seen at least ten times. This rearrangement joins TRBV7-2 to TRBJ2-4; D remains ambiguous. Germline CDR1 reads SGHTA; CDR2 reads FQGNSA. V lost 3 bases and J lost 2, with 14 bases in between. The CDR3 contains 16 residues. CDR3 sequence: CASSFRLVSTKNIQYF. In nucleotides, the CDR3 is TGTGCCAGCAGCTTTCGGTTGGTCAGCACCAAAAACATTCAGTACTTC.

The chain has TRBV10-3 and TRBJ2-7, with 7 bases matching TRBD2. The CDR3 totals 13 residues. J lost 5 bases, V lost 5 bases, and 6 bases had no gene match. Germline V gene data show CDR1 as ENHRY and CDR2 as SYGVKD. In nucleotides, the CDR3 is TGTGCCATCAGTCCCGGACTAGTTGACGAGCAGTACTTC. It encodes CAISPGLVDEQYF.

This clonotype was detected only a few times. A single base separates this from a much larger clone, so it may be a read error. This chain uses TRBV7-2 with TRBJ1-2; D is unresolved. This CDR3 comprises 12 residues. Germline V gene data show CDR1 as SGHTA and CDR2 as FQGNSA. V lost 5 bases and J lost 12, with 16 bases in between. The DNA of the CDR3 is TGTGCCAGCAGCCCGCTTCTTAGGAACCACACCTTC. The encoded protein is CASSPLLRNHTF.

This clonotype was observed at least ten times. The chain employs TRBV6-2 or TRBV6-3 and TRBJ2-7; weak D call: TRBD2 (6 bases). V was trimmed by 7 bases and J by 7 bases, leaving 20 bases between them. Germline lookup yields CDR1 MNHEY and CDR2 SVGEGT. The CDR3 has 14 residues. CDR3 sequence reads: CASTWGLPVVEQYF. CDR3 bases: TGTGCCAGCACCTGGGGACTGCCCGTCGTGGAGCAGTACTTC.

Of note for this clonotype: This may arise from a read error, as a much more abundant clone is one base away. This sequence joins TRBV27 and TRBJ2-7, with a weak D call TRBD2 (5 bases). Germline CDR1 is MNHEY and CDR2 is SMNVEV (reference sequence). The CDR3 sequence is 13 residues long. V was cut by 6 bases and J by 5 bases, with 14 bases left in between. The CDR3 sequence is CASRGGSVHEQYF. The CDR3, as DNA: TGTGCCAGCAGAGGAGGTTCGGTCCACGAGCAGTACTTC.

This clonotype was recorded a few times. This rearrangement joins TRBV6-1 to TRBJ2-7, with a possible D match to TRBD1 (5 bases). Trimming cost V 5 bases and J 2 bases, with 22 bases left between them. CDR1 is MNHNS and CDR2 is SASEGT in the germline V gene. The CDR3 is 17 amino acids. The CDR3 coding sequence is TGTGCCAGCAGTAGAAGTGGAGCTCCAGGGCGGACCTACGAGCAGTACTTC. Its translation: CASSRSGAPGRTYEQYF.

Ten or more counts support this clonotype. The chain joins TRBV15 to TRBJ1-2; D ambiguous. Germline V gives CDR1 LNHNV, CDR2 YYDKDF (reference sequence). The CDR3 has 12 amino acids. The ends were cut back, 0 bases at V and 7 bases at J, with 6 bases in the middle. The CDR3 here is CATSRDGFGYTF. The CDR3 DNA reads as TGTGCCACCAGCAGAGATGGGTTTGGCTACACCTTC.

This clonotype showed up many times. The rearrangement uses TRBV29-1 and TRBJ1-2, with D possibly being TRBD1 (6 bases). The CDR3 is 13 residues long. Deletions cut 6 bases from V and 8 bases from J, with 19 bases between. The germline gives CDR1 SQVTM, CDR2 ANQGSEA. The CDR3 coding sequence is TGCAGCGTCCGAACCCCAGGGGAGGAAGGCTACACCTTC. This gives the protein CSVRTPGEEGYTF.